The 26 T cell receptor beta chains reported below all come from one sample, sequenced in a study of T cell clonality in common variable immunodeficiency. Profiling relied on immunoSEQ multiplex PCR, and the TCRdb table lists in-frame clones only, not all of them. The sample includes around 39,000 clones, none of them occurring once. The sequenced sample was peripheral blood mononuclear cells. The receptors originated from a person aged 18 to 75 in good health.

This clone was counted many times. One end of the junction fails to match germline, which may point to a read error. The CDR3 end falls 3 residues outside the read, so it is completed with the germline J gene. Within the sample, other DNA sequences also encode this same CDR3. This rearrangement joins TRBV7-9 to TRBJ1-4; D gene unclear. CDR1 is SEHNR and CDR2 is FQNEAQ in the germline V gene (reference sequence). The CDR3 totals 14 residues. Here the CDR3 reads CASSSTASVEKLFF. The sequenced CDR3 bases are TGCGCCAGCAGCTCAACCGCGTCGGTTGAAAAA. Complete variable domain (other parts from reference TRBV7-9 and TRBJ1-4): DTGVSQNPRHKITKRGQNVTFRCDPISEHNRLYWYRQTLGQGPEFLTYFQNEAQLEKSRLLSDRFSAERPKGSFSTLEIQRTEQGDSAMYLCASSSTASVEKLFFGSGTQLSVL.

This clone was counted ten times or more. CDR3 sequence reads: CAISESGPAGGHYEQFF. The DNA read from the CDR3 is TGTGCCATCAGTGAGTCGGGCCCTGCGGGAGGGCATTATGAG. This chain links TRBV10-3 with TRBJ2-1, with 9 nucleotides matching TRBD2. The sequence runs out 3 residues before the end of the CDR3; the remainder is reconstructed from the germline J gene. The CDR3 spans 17 residues. V dropped 0 bases and J dropped 8; count of bases not matched to a gene: 11. Germline V lookup: CDR1 ENHRY, CDR2 SYGVKD.

Ten or more counts support this clone. The read gets to within 3 residues of the CDR3 end, and the germline J gene fills in the rest. The chain employs TRBV10-3 and TRBJ1-2; no reliable D call. CDR3 length: 15 amino acids. The germline V gene encodes CDR1 ENHRY and CDR2 SYGVKD. V was cut by 0 bases and J by 2 bases, with 10 bases left in between. CDR3 sequence: CAISESSTANYGYTF. The sequenced part of the CDR3 DNA is TGTGCCATCAGTGAGTCGTCAACAGCAAACTATGGC.

This clone was detected many times. The read finishes 3 residues shy of the CDR3 end, and the germline J gene is used to complete it. V usage is TRBV10-3 and J usage is TRBJ2-2, with 7 bases identical to TRBD2. V was clipped by 10 bases and J by 8 bases; unmatched bases: 7. This CDR3 contains 12 residues. The germline CDR1 and CDR2 sequences are ENHRY and SYGVKD. Incomplete CDR3 DNA: TGTGCCAGCAGACTAGCTCCGGGGGAG. It codes for CASRLAPGE. In full, the CDR3 reads CASRLAPGELFF.

This clone was counted ten times or more. The read gets to within 3 residues of the CDR3 end, and the germline J gene fills in the rest. The chain is built from TRBV20-1 and TRBJ2-7, with TRBD2 matching 12 bases. The ends lost 2 bases at V and 2 bases at J; junction bases unmatched: 4. The CDR3 has 15 residues. Germline-derived CDR1 and CDR2 are DFQATT and SNEGSKA (reference sequence). This chain's CDR3 is CSARNGLAGPYEQYF. The covered CDR3 bases are TGCAGTGCTAGAAATGGACTAGCGGGACCCTACGAG.

This clone was observed many times. One junction end does not reproduce the germline sequence, and a read error may be involved. Read coverage stops 3 residues before the CDR3 terminus; the germline J gene supplies the remainder. The chain couples TRBV4-2 to TRBJ1-2; the D is unclear. The germline V gene encodes CDR1 LGHNA and CDR2 YNFKEQ. The CDR3 contains 15 residues. The CDR3 protein is CASSQADTLPYGYTF. CDR3 DNA (partial): TGCGCCAGCAGCCAAGCCGACACTCTTCCTTATGGC.

This clone was detected a few times. The sequence runs out 3 residues before the end of the CDR3; the remainder is reconstructed from the germline J gene. The gene calls are TRBV7-9 and TRBJ1-1, with D unclear. Germline CDR1 and CDR2: SEHNR and FQNEAQ (reference sequence). V dropped 4 bases and J dropped 7 bases, with 10 bases sitting between them. CDR3 length: 12 amino acids. CDR3: CASSSTYVEAFF. The sequenced part of the CDR3 DNA is TGTGCCAGCAGCTCAACCTACGTTGAA.

The sample holds many counts of this clone. The sequence runs out 3 residues before the end of the CDR3; the remainder is reconstructed from the germline J gene. The rearrangement uses TRBV11-2 and TRBJ2-1, with 9 bases identical to TRBD1. The V gene's germline CDR1 is SGHAT and CDR2 FQNNGV. Unmatched junction bases numbered 11, after V lost 5 bases and J lost 9 bases. This CDR3 has 15 amino acids. The CDR3 reads CASSPGQGLFSEQFF. The CDR3 DNA, read in part, is TGTGCCAGCAGCCCTGGACAGGGGCTCTTTTCTGAG.

Ten or more counts support this clone. The read finishes 3 residues shy of the CDR3 end, and the germline J gene is used to complete it. This chain joins TRBV6-2 or TRBV6-3 and TRBJ2-1; TRBD1 matches 8 bases. CDR1 is MNHEY, CDR2 SVGEGT, per germline. The CDR3 extends over 16 amino acids. The trim removed 6 bases at V and 3 bases at J, leaving 10 bases unmatched. CDR3 region: CASRSETGARYNEQFF. The DNA read from the CDR3 is TGTGCCAGCAGATCCGAGACAGGGGCCCGCTACAATGAG.

This clone was counted ten times or more. Read sequence stops 3 residues before the CDR3 end, and the germline J gene provides the missing end. The chain couples TRBV18 to TRBJ2-7; TRBD1 matches at 8 bases. This CDR3 is 14 amino acids long. With 2 bases clipped from V and 5 bases from J, the junction kept 5 bases outside the gene matches. The germline CDR1 and CDR2 sequences are KGHSH and LQKENI. The CDR3: CASSPRDRSHEQYF. The DNA read from the CDR3 is TGTGCCAGCTCACCAAGGGACAGGAGCCACGAG.

The table lists this clone with many counts. Read sequence stops 3 residues before the CDR3 end, and the germline J gene provides the missing end. This sequence joins TRBV4-2 and TRBJ2-1; 11 bases agree with TRBD2. Germline CDR1 LGHNA, CDR2 YNFKEQ. There are 15 residues in the CDR3. V dropped 2 bases and J dropped 8; count of bases not matched to a gene: 5. The CDR3 here is CASSQTGLAADEQFF. Incomplete CDR3 DNA: TGTGCCAGCAGCCAAACGGGACTAGCGGCAGATGAG.

This clone was seen at least ten times. The read halts 3 residues ahead of the CDR3 end, with the missing end drawn from the germline J gene. This chain links TRBV20-1 with TRBJ1-1, with D perhaps matching TRBD1 (5 bases). This CDR3 is 13 amino acids long. Trimming left V 5 bases short and J 5 bases short, with 15 bases between. Per the germline V gene, CDR1 is DFQATT and CDR2 is SNEGSKA (reference sequence). The CDR3 bases that were read are TGCAGTGCTCCCCCCAGGGCTGGGACTGAA. Protein product: CSAPPRAGTE. The entire CDR3 is CSAPPRAGTEAFF.

This clone has at least ten counts. From the germline J gene comes the end of the CDR3, since the read stops 3 residues before it. This chain joins TRBV5-1 and TRBJ1-4, with D unresolved. The germline CDR1 and CDR2 sequences are SGHRS and YFSETQ. V lost 0 bases and J 7 bases, leaving 10 bases between the germline ends. This CDR3 has 14 residues. The part of the CDR3 DNA that was read is TGCGCCAGCAGCTTGGTTCTGGGCTCTGAAAAA. Its protein is CASSLVLGSEK. The whole CDR3 protein is CASSLVLGSEKLFF.

This clone came up many times. The read is 3 residues too short to cover the CDR3 end, so that end is filled in from the germline J gene. V usage is TRBV14 and J usage is TRBJ2-7, with 10 bases that match TRBD2. This CDR3 is built from 17 residues. After removal of 3 bases from V and 3 bases from J, the junction contained 11 bases not matched to a gene. From germline, CDR1 is SGHDN and CDR2 FVKESK. The CDR3 DNA, read in part, is TGTGCCAGCAGCCAGGCAGGCTGGACTAGCGGTTTCTACGAG. Its translation is CASSQAGWTSGFYE. The CDR3 as a whole reads CASSQAGWTSGFYEQYF.

This clone was observed at least ten times. The CDR3 end falls 3 residues outside the read, so it is completed with the germline J gene. The V gene is TRBV19, the J gene TRBJ1-2, with 11 nucleotides matching TRBD1. The CDR3 loop spans 14 amino acids. The V and J ends lost 5 bases and 2 bases, in that order; junction bases with no gene match: 1. Germline CDR1 and CDR2: LNHDA and SQIVND (reference sequence). The CDR3 is CASSRDRGNYGYTF. The CDR3 bases that were read are TGTGCCAGTAGTCGGGACAGGGGGAACTATGGC.

This clone appeared a few times. Read coverage stops 3 residues before the CDR3 terminus; the germline J gene supplies the remainder. The chain is built from TRBV30 and TRBJ2-4; 7 nucleotides match TRBD1. There are 14 residues in the CDR3. Germline V gives CDR1 GTSNPN, CDR2 SVGIG (reference sequence). The CDR3 DNA, read in part, is TGTGCCTGGACCACAGGGGTAGGAGTCTATGGT. Protein sequence: CAWTTGVGVYG. The CDR3 as a whole reads CAWTTGVGVYGQYF. The full variable domain, rest sourced from reference TRBV30 and TRBJ2-4, is SQTIHQWPATLVQPVGSPLSLECTVEGTSNPNLYWYRQAAGRGLQLLFYSVGIGQISSEVPQNLSASRPQDRQFILSSKKLLLSDSGFYLCAWTTGVGVYGQYFGAGTRLSVL.

This clone was detected ten times or more. The CDR3 extends 3 residues past the end of the read, so its final part is completed from the germline J gene. The V call is TRBV18, the J call TRBJ2-1; D uncertain. The germline CDR1 and CDR2 sequences are KGHSH and LQKENI. Trimming left V 6 bases short and J 5 bases short, with 17 bases between. This CDR3 has 15 amino acids. CDR3 DNA (partial): TGTGCCAGCTCCCACCCCGTGACACGAAACAATGAG. This codes for CASSHPVTRNNE. From start to end, the CDR3 is CASSHPVTRNNEQFF.

This clone came up many times. CDR3 sequence reads: CASSSGQGSYEQYF. The CDR3 DNA, read in part, is TGTGCCAGCAGTTCGGGACAGGGGTCCTACGAG. The rearrangement links TRBV2 to TRBJ2-7; 10 bases line up with TRBD1. The CDR3 end falls 3 residues outside the read, so it is completed with the germline J gene. Germline trimming cut 5 bases from V and 1 base from J; bases unmatched to any gene: 2. Germline CDR1 reads SNHLY; CDR2 reads FYNNEI. The CDR3 loop spans 14 amino acids.

This clone was counted many times. The read ends 3 residues before the CDR3 terminus; that terminus is restored from the germline J gene. This chain links TRBV11-2 with TRBJ1-1, with D uncertain. From germline, CDR1 is SGHAT and CDR2 FQNNGV. The ends were cut back, 7 bases at V and 7 bases at J, with 22 bases in the middle. This CDR3 contains 15 residues. CDR3 region: CASTQPTRVNLEAFF. Incomplete CDR3 DNA: TGTGCCAGCACCCAACCTACCCGGGTCAATCTTGAA.

The sample holds many counts of this clone. The part of the CDR3 DNA that was read is TGTGCCAGCAGTGAGGTGGGGGCAGGGTCTGGAAACACC. This sequence encodes CASSEVGAGSGNT. In full, the CDR3 is CASSEVGAGSGNTIYF. V usage is TRBV6-1 and J usage is TRBJ1-3, with a possible D match to TRBD1 (6 bases). The read gets to within 3 residues of the CDR3 end, and the germline J gene fills in the rest. Germline values: CDR1 MNHNS, CDR2 SASEGT. V gave up 3 bases and J gave up 1 base, with 13 bases separating them. CDR3 length equals 16 residues.

This clone appeared many times. The read ends 3 residues before the CDR3 terminus; that terminus is restored from the germline J gene. The chain couples TRBV20-1 to TRBJ2-3, with D hard to call. This CDR3 contains 13 residues. Germline-derived CDR1 and CDR2 are DFQATT and SNEGSKA (reference sequence). The V gene lost 3 bases and the J gene lost 4 bases, with 11 bases spanning the gap. This CDR3 is CSASKVAPDTQYF. The part of the CDR3 DNA that was read is TGCAGTGCTAGTAAAGTGGCCCCAGATACG.

This clone was observed at least ten times. The junction departs from germline at one end; a sequencing error may be responsible. The read gets to within 3 residues of the CDR3 end, and the germline J gene fills in the rest. The V call is TRBV4-2, the J call TRBJ1-1; D uncertain. This CDR3 has 14 residues. Germline CDR1 reads LGHNA; CDR2 reads YNFKEQ. The CDR3 DNA, read in part, is TGCGCCAGCAGTGTGGCTCGGGGTAGCACTGAA. This gives the protein CASSVARGSTE. The CDR3 reads in full as CASSVARGSTEAFF.

This clone was seen ten or more times. The read finishes 3 residues shy of the CDR3 end, and the germline J gene is used to complete it. The rearrangement links TRBV23-1 to TRBJ1-1; weak D call: TRBD1 (5 bases). TRBV23-1 counts as an open reading frame of uncertain function. V lost 6 bases and J lost 3, with 17 bases in between. This CDR3 has 15 residues. The sequenced CDR3 bases are TGCGCCAGCAGCCAAGACTTGCAAGGGGACACTGAA. It yields the protein CASSQDLQGDTE. The entire CDR3 protein is CASSQDLQGDTEAFF.

This clone was seen ten or more times. Sequencing ends 3 residues short of the CDR3 end; the germline J gene provides the rest. The rearrangement links TRBV2 to TRBJ2-5, with 9 bases fitting TRBD2. After removal of 6 bases from V and 5 bases from J, the junction contained 4 bases not matched to a gene. The CDR3 consists of 13 residues. Germline V gene lookup returns CDR1 SNHLY and CDR2 FYNNEI. Here the CDR3 reads CASSTGLAETQYF. The CDR3 DNA, read in part, is TGTGCCAGCAGCACCGGACTAGCGGAGACC.

The table lists this clone with many counts. Read sequence stops 3 residues before the CDR3 end, and the germline J gene provides the missing end. The rearrangement joins TRBV30 to TRBJ1-3; 7 bases agree with TRBD1. The J segment lost 3 bases and the V segment lost 1 base, leaving 6 bases of the junction unmatched. In germline, CDR1 is GTSNPN, CDR2 SVGIG (reference sequence). The CDR3 is 15 amino acids. This CDR3 reads CAWSAGTVYGNTIYF. CDR3 DNA, as far as it was read: TGTGCCTGGAGTGCCGGGACAGTATATGGAAACACC.

Sample share makes this clone medium-sized. The read terminates 3 residues ahead of where the CDR3 ends, so the germline J gene completes it. The chain is built from TRBV23-1 and TRBJ1-4; D is possibly TRBD1 (5 bases). TRBV23-1 qualifies as an ORF whose function is uncertain. The CDR3 has 15 residues. The CDR3 protein is CASSQPTDQLRKLFF. The CDR3 bases that were read are TGCGCCAGCAGTCAACCGACAGACCAGTTGAGGAAA.